The entry that follows covers one TCR beta chain sequence. This sample is part of a study of T cell changes during pregnancy in multiple sclerosis. The germline V and J ends were trimmed by 3 bases and 4 bases, with 10 bases remaining between them. The germline gives CDR1 MNHEY, CDR2 SMNVEV (reference sequence). This CDR3 region has 13 residues. Clones were read by immunoSEQ multiplex PCR, and TCRdb kept only the in-frame ones, dropping some. The sample has approximately 93,000 clones, around 93% seen once; the top ten hold around 1.7%. This sample comprised peripheral blood, obtained in the first trimester of pregnancy. The chain has TRBV27 and TRBJ2-7; maybe TRBD1 (6 bases). The TCR sequence derives from a female donor in good health, enrolled as a control in a pregnancy study. The CDR3 DNA reads TGTGCCAGCAGTTTTAGGGACACTTACGAGCAGTACTTC. Amino acids: CASSFRDTYEQYF.